This paragraph covers one TCR beta chain sequence. Its antigen remains unknown. This sample is part of a study of CD8 T cells in Susac syndrome. General observations from the study: There was no clonal expansion in the CD4+ T cell repertoires of Susac syndrome. As the study acknowledged, the number of individuals in its TCR sequencing and HLA analysis was relatively small.

This CDR3 is 12 amino acids long. Germline CDR1 is SQVTM and CDR2 is ANQGSEA. V was pared by 6 bases and J by 1 base, with 9 bases between. RNA totalling roughly 0.45 to 1 ug underwent reverse transcription with random hexamers. MiXCR, applied by TCRdb to the immunoSEQ multiplex PCR reads, yields one record per CDR3 protein. Of around 180,000 distinct CDR3 sequences listed, 94% are singletons. The rearrangement joins TRBV29-1 to TRBJ1-2; D is possibly TRBD1 (5 bases). The sequenced sample was CD4+ T cells from PBMCs. The source of this sequence is a human donor with Susac syndrome. CDR3: CSVGGFNYGYTF. The CDR3 DNA sequence: TGCAGCGTGGGGGGATTTAACTATGGCTACACCTTC.